Here is one T cell receptor (beta chain) with its context. What it binds is unknown. Other DNA sequences from this sample encode an identical CDR3 as well. The data were obtained in a study of STAT5B mutations in CD4+ large granular lymphocyte leukemia. The study's findings and limits: CD4-sorted patient repertoires seemed more clonal than healthy CD4+ repertoires. No patients shared main leukemic clonotypes, though roughly 25% appeared at low frequency elsewhere. TRBV06-family usage was enriched in top patient clones (8/27) versus controls (2/35).

Generated by immunoSEQ multiplex PCR, the TCRdb table keeps only in-frame clones and is missing some. Of fewer than 40,000 clones in the sample, roughly 82% were seen once. Germline CDR1 and CDR2: MNHEY and SVGAGI. V was pared by 6 bases and J by 4 bases, with 12 bases between. CDR3 length: 14 amino acids. This sequence originates from a human donor in good health. This chain links TRBV6-5 with TRBJ1-4, with D uncertain. Sequencing was done on a sample of CD4+ T cells from blood buffy coats. The CDR3 nucleotides read TGTGCCAGCAGCTACCGCCAGGATAATGAAAAACTGTTTTTT. Translated, it gives CASSYRQDNEKLFF.